Following are 18 T cell receptor beta chains from one sample sequenced in a study of vaccination and CD4 T cells after COVID-19. Time point: late sampling 161 to 241 days after vaccination in a few convalescent patients. The treatment here: approximately 9-day PBMC culture with coronavirus spike peptide pools or control peptides (ViraFEST assay). Oncomine TCR Beta short-read sequencing was applied to DNA from cultured CD4+ T cells. TCRdb used MiXCR to reprocess the PCR reads, holding one entry per CDR3 protein. The sample has approximately 15,000 distinct CDR3 sequences; approximately 50% are singletons. No antigen is known for these receptors. This sample comprised CD4+ T cells from blood, cultured in vitro, obtained about 7 months after SARS-CoV-2 vaccination. The receptors originated from a human donor who had recovered from COVID-19.

The chain has TRBV20-1 and TRBJ2-1, with D perhaps TRBD2 (5 bases). The germline V gene encodes CDR1 DFQATT and CDR2 SNEGSKA (reference sequence). The germline V and J ends were trimmed by 5 bases and 12 bases, with 17 bases remaining between them. The CDR3 consists of 12 residues. CDR3 in DNA: TGCAGTGCTGGGAGTGGGTTTAGAGTGCAGTTCTTC. Translation gives CSAGSGFRVQFF.

This chain links TRBV7-2 with TRBJ2-5, with a possible D match to TRBD1 (5 bases). V dropped 1 base and J dropped 7 bases, with 19 bases sitting between them. The CDR3 consists of 16 residues. Germline loops: CDR1 SGHTA, CDR2 FQGNSA. The CDR3 is CASSLVAAPPTGTQYF. The CDR3 region has the DNA TGTGCCAGCAGCTTAGTTGCGGCGCCTCCCACAGGGACCCAGTACTTC.

J is TRBJ2-1 and V is TRBV27; D gene uncertain. The CDR3 has 13 amino acids. Germline CDR1 MNHEY, CDR2 SMNVEV (reference sequence). With 1 base removed from V and 7 bases from J, the gap between germline ends came to 8 bases. The CDR3 reads CASSLWSRNEQFF. Written as DNA, the CDR3 is TGTGCCAGCAGTTTATGGTCCAGGAATGAGCAGTTCTTC.

The chain combines TRBV27 with TRBJ1-2; D gene unclear. CDR1 and CDR2 from the germline V gene are MNHEY and SMNVEV (reference sequence). This CDR3 spans 14 amino acids. Trimming cost V 0 bases and J 7 bases, with 12 bases left between them. The CDR3 nucleotides read TGTGCCAGCAGTTTATCCCTTTTGAACCCTGGCTACACCTTC. Residues: CASSLSLLNPGYTF.

This clonotype was seen a handful of times. This chain uses TRBV7-9 with TRBJ2-3, with TRBD1 identical over 10 bases. V dropped 0 bases and J dropped 7; count of bases not matched to a gene: 4. CDR3 size: 15 residues. Germline V gives CDR1 SEHNR, CDR2 FQNEAQ (reference sequence). CDR3 sequence: CASSLARDRGYTQYF. In nucleotides, the CDR3 is TGTGCCAGCAGCTTAGCTCGGGACAGGGGATATACGCAGTATTTT.

The V call is TRBV27, the J call TRBJ1-2; a weak D match, TRBD1 (6 bases). V was trimmed by 6 bases and J by 4 bases, leaving 27 bases between them. CDR1 is MNHEY, CDR2 SMNVEV, per germline (reference sequence). The CDR3 is made up of 18 amino acids. The CDR3 sequence is CASRSVTGTPKTGYGYTF. The CDR3 bases are TGTGCCAGCAGGAGCGTGACCGGGACACCCAAAACGGGCTATGGCTACACCTTC.

The rearrangement links TRBV19 to TRBJ1-5; D ambiguous. Per the germline V gene, CDR1 is LNHDA and CDR2 is SQIVND (reference sequence). The V end lost 3 bases, the J end lost 4 bases, and 7 bases lay between the germline ends. This CDR3 spans 13 amino acids. The CDR3 DNA follows: TGTGCCAGTAGTATGGACCGTAATCAGCCCCAGCATTTT. Its protein product is CASSMDRNQPQHF. Based on the CDR3 plus reference TRBV19 and TRBJ1-5, the full variable domain is DGGITQSPKYLFRKEGQNVTLSCEQNLNHDAMYWYRQDPGQGLRLIYYSQIVNDFQKGDIAEGYSVSREKKESFPLTVTSAQKNPTAFYLCASSMDRNQPQHFGDGTRLSIL.

The chain couples TRBV20-1 to TRBJ1-6, with D maybe TRBD1 (5 bases). The CDR3 loop spans 17 amino acids. V was clipped by 2 bases and J by 8 bases, with 22 bases between them. CDR1 and CDR2 (germline): DFQATT, SNEGSKA (reference sequence). The CDR3, as DNA: TGCAGTGCTAGACTTGGGGCCTTTGGGGGGATGGATTCACCCCTCCACTTT. It codes for CSARLGAFGGMDSPLHF.

This chain uses TRBV7-6 with TRBJ2-7, with 13 bases identical to TRBD2. Germline V gene lookup returns CDR1 SGHVS and CDR2 FNYEAQ. V was pared by 2 bases and J by 7 bases, with 5 bases of the junction left unmatched. The CDR3 has 15 amino acids. CDR3 nucleotides: TGTGCCAGCAGCTTATGGACTAGCGGGGGACGGGAGCAGTACTTC. It codes for CASSLWTSGGREQYF.

The chain uses TRBV28 and TRBJ2-5; D remains unclear. The germline V and J ends were trimmed by 2 bases and 2 bases, with 9 bases remaining between them. CDR3 size: 14 residues. Per the germline V gene, CDR1 is MDHEN and CDR2 is SYDVKM. The CDR3: CASSLGQLQETQYF. The CDR3 region has the DNA TGTGCCAGCAGTTTAGGGCAGTTACAAGAGACCCAGTACTTC.

DNA of the CDR3: TGTGCCAGCAGCTTAGACTTCCCGAGCACAGATACGCAGTATTTT. Its protein product is CASSLDFPSTDTQYF. J is TRBJ2-3 and V is TRBV11-2; the D is unclear. The germline V gene encodes CDR1 SGHAT and CDR2 FQNNGV. CDR3 size: 15 residues. The V end was cut by 0 bases, the J end by 0 bases, with 7 bases between.

This chain uses TRBV6-1 with TRBJ1-5; D is unresolved. The germline V gene encodes CDR1 MNHNS and CDR2 SASEGT. Trimming shortened V by 7 bases and J by 8 bases, and 12 bases separated the two germline ends. This CDR3 has 12 amino acids. The CDR3 DNA follows: TGTGCCAGCAATAACCCTCCCGAGCCCCAGCATTTT. Protein product: CASNNPPEPQHF.

The V and J genes are TRBV2 and TRBJ2-3; TRBD1 aligns across 9 bases. This CDR3 comprises 17 residues. CDR1 is SNHLY, CDR2 FYNNEI, per germline. J lost 4 bases, V lost 5 bases, and 13 bases had no gene match. CDR3 sequence reads: CASSKDRGAPSADTQYF. DNA for the CDR3: TGTGCCAGCAGTAAGGACAGGGGCGCACCAAGCGCAGATACGCAGTATTTT.

The chain joins TRBV20-1 to TRBJ2-5; 9 nucleotides agree with TRBD2. The CDR3 runs 13 residues. In germline, CDR1 is DFQATT, CDR2 SNEGSKA (reference sequence). V was pared by 1 base and J by 5 bases, with 2 bases of the junction left unmatched. For the CDR3, the DNA is TGCAGTGCTAGAGTGGCGGGAGGGGAGACCCAGTACTTC. It is translated as CSARVAGGETQYF.

This clonotype was seen more than once but under ten times. The chain carries TRBV24-1 and TRBJ2-3; D is unresolved. Germline V gives CDR1 KGHDR, CDR2 SFDVKD. V dropped 4 bases and J dropped 0 bases, with 10 bases sitting between them. The CDR3 has 15 amino acids. CDR3 sequence reads: CATSDRKVSTDTQYF. The CDR3 DNA sequence: TGTGCCACCAGTGACCGCAAGGTTAGCACAGATACGCAGTATTTT.

The CDR3 reads CASSYSNAAFGNQPQHF. The CDR3 DNA reads TGTGCCAGCAGTTACTCGAATGCGGCCTTCGGGAATCAGCCCCAGCATTTT. The chain couples TRBV6-5 to TRBJ1-5; the D is unclear. The CDR3 has 17 amino acids. The V gene's germline CDR1 is MNHEY and CDR2 SVGAGI. V dropped 0 bases and J dropped 4 bases, with 16 bases sitting between them.

The CDR3 region is CSASGLASSYNSPLHF. CDR3 in DNA: TGCAGTGCTAGCGGCCTGGCAAGCTCCTATAATTCACCCCTCCACTTT. The chain recombines TRBV20-1 with TRBJ1-6; D gene uncertain. V was shortened by 3 bases and J by 0 bases, with 12 bases between the two germline ends. This CDR3 is 16 amino acids long. Germline CDR1 reads DFQATT; CDR2 reads SNEGSKA (reference sequence).

This rearrangement joins TRBV7-9 to TRBJ1-1; D remains ambiguous. Germline V gives CDR1 SEHNR, CDR2 FQNEAQ (reference sequence). CDR3 length equals 14 residues. Trimming stripped 1 base from V and 3 bases from J, with 9 bases between. CDR3 loop: CASSLGRSDTEAFF. The CDR3 DNA is TGTGCCAGCAGCTTAGGCAGGTCGGACACTGAAGCTTTCTTT.